This T cell receptor (beta chain) was retrieved from a study of blood T cell repertoires in COVID-19. Study as a whole: From T cells, B-cell-depleted T cells, or PBMCs came the material, which was cDNA or gDNA.

The CDR3 is 13 residues long. V was clipped by 6 bases and J by 7 bases, with 15 bases between them. From germline, CDR1 is MDHEN and CDR2 SYDVKM. Per the authors' pipeline: Estimation of nucleated cell counts relied on the amplification of reference gene primers. Some clones are missing from TCRdb's copy, which holds only in-frame ones; the method was immunoSEQ multiplex PCR. That table furnishes V, J and clone size, whereas the DNA furnished D and trimming. Here the sample spans under 300,000 clones, about 89% being singletons. Individuals drawn from 20 to 30 US areas were roughly 18 to 95 years old. Participant-given clinical history determined each cohort assignment.

The sequence was collected from a middle-aged man who had recovered from COVID-19. Sample: PBMCs or T cells enriched from blood (not recorded which). The rearrangement links TRBV28 to TRBJ2-5, with a possible D match to TRBD2 (6 bases). The CDR3 loop reads CASSGGPRMTQYF. The CDR3 region has the DNA TGTGCCAGCAGCGGAGGGCCGAGGATGACCCAGTACTTC.